A single sample is the source of the 3 T cell receptor beta chains below, sequenced in a study of T cell repertoires in cytomegalovirus infection. TCRdb processed the reads anew with MiXCR; each CDR3 protein has one entry. The sample comprises roughly 920,000 distinct CDR3 sequences, approximately 31% of which are singletons, and around an eighth rests with the top ten. For these TCRs, the target antigens are not known. The sequences come from cultured CD8+ T cells from PBMCs, collected from culture after CMV antigen stimulation. The source of these receptors is a human donor in good health (CMV status not recorded). Some clones in this sample may be carry-over from other donors' samples.

With respect to this clonotype: A read error may account for a junction end that differs from germline. The V and J genes are TRBV7-9 and TRBJ2-2; D is perhaps TRBD1 or TRBD2 (5 bases each). The germline V gene encodes CDR1 SEHNR and CDR2 FQNEAQ (reference sequence). The CDR3 consists of 17 residues. CDR3: CVSSGTGPETNTGELFF. CDR3 coding DNA: TGTGTCAGCAGCGGAACGGGGCCTGAAACAAACACCGGGGAGCTGTTTTTT.

This clonotype was counted only a few times. V is TRBV11-2 and J is TRBJ1-2; the D is unclear. Trimming shortened V by 5 bases and J by 6 bases, and 16 bases separated the two germline ends. CDR1 is SGHAT and CDR2 is FQNNGV in the germline V gene. CDR3 size: 14 residues. CDR3 DNA: TGTGCCAGCAGCCCCCAATCCGCCGGAAATGGCTACACCTTC. Translated: CASSPQSAGNGYTF.

The sample holds a few counts of this clonotype. This rearrangement joins TRBV2 to TRBJ2-6; no firm D call. V gave up 8 bases and J gave up 0 bases, with 5 bases separating them. The germline V gene has CDR1 SNHLY and CDR2 FYNNEI. The CDR3 covers 13 residues. CDR3 in amino acids: CASLTSGANVLTF. In DNA, the CDR3 is TGTGCCAGCTTGACCTCTGGGGCCAACGTCCTGACTTTC.